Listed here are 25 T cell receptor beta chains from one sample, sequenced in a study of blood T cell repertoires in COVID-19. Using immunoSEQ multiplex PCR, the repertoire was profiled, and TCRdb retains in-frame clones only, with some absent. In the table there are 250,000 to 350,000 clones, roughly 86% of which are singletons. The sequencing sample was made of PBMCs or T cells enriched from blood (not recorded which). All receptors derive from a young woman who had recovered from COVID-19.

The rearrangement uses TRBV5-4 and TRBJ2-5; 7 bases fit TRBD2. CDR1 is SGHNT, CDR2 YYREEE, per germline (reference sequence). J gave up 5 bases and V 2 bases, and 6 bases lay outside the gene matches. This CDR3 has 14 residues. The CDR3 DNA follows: TGTGCCAGCAGCTTTTCGACTAGCCGGGAGACCCAGTACTTC. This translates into CASSFSTSRETQYF.

The CDR3 region has the DNA TGTGCCACCGTATCTTCAGGGCTATATAGCAATCAGCCCCAGCATTTT. Encoded protein: CATVSSGLYSNQPQHF. The chain employs TRBV28 and TRBJ1-5; TRBD1 might be the D (5 bases). Between the trimmed V and J ends, which lost 10 bases and 0 bases, there was a span of 19 bases. The CDR3 is made up of 16 amino acids. Looked up from germline, CDR1 is MDHEN and CDR2 is SYDVKM.

Written as DNA, the CDR3 is TGTGCCAGCAGCAAGGGGGACAGACAAATAATTTCACCCCTCCACTTT. Encoded protein: CASSKGDRQIISPLHF. The chain couples TRBV21-1 to TRBJ1-6; the listed D gene, TRBD1, was not tested against the DNA. TRBV21-1 is a pseudogene. This CDR3 is built from 16 residues.

The CDR3 sequence is CASSLDWTSVYEQYF. The CDR3 nucleotides are TGTGCCAGCAGCTTAGATTGGACTAGCGTATACGAGCAGTACTTC. V and J are TRBV7-2 and TRBJ2-7; 9 bases line up with TRBD2. J gave up 4 bases and V 1 base, and 5 bases lay outside the gene matches. The CDR3 totals 15 residues. Per the germline V gene, CDR1 is SGHTA and CDR2 is FQGNSA.

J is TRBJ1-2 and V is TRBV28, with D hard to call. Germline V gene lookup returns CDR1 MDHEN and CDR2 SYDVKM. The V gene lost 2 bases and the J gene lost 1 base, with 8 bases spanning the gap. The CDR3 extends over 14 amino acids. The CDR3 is CASSLLLFNYGYTF. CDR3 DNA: TGTGCCAGCAGTTTACTCCTCTTTAACTATGGCTACACCTTC.

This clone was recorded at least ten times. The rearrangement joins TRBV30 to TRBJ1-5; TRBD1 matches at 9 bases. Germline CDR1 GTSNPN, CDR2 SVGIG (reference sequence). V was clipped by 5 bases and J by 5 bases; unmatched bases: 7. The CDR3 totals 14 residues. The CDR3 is CAWSRDRVYQPQHF. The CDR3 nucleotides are TGTGCCTGGTCCCGGGACAGGGTTTATCAGCCCCAGCATTTT. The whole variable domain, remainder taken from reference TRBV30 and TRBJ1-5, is SQTIHQWPATLVQPVGSPLSLECTVEGTSNPNLYWYRQAAGRGLQLLFYSVGIGQISSEVPQNLSASRPQDRQFILSSKKLLLSDSGFYLCAWSRDRVYQPQHFGDGTRLSIL.

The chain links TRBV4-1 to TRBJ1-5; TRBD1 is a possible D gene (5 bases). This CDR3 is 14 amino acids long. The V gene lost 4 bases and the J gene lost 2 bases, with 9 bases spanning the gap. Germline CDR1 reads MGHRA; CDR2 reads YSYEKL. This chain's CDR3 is CASSLTGGNQPQHF. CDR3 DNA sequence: TGCGCCAGCAGCCTTACAGGAGGCAATCAGCCCCAGCATTTT.

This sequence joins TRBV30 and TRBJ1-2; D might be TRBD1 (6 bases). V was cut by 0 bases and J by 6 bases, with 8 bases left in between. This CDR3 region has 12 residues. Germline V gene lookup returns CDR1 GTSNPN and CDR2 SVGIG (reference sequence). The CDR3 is CAWSVGGDGYTF. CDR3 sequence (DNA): TGTGCCTGGAGTGTAGGGGGGGATGGCTACACCTTC.

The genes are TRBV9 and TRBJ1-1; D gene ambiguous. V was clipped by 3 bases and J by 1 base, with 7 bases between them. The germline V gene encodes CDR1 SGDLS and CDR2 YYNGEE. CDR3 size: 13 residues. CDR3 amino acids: CASSAGGNTEAFF. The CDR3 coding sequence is TGTGCCAGCAGCGCCGGAGGGAACACTGAAGCTTTCTTT.

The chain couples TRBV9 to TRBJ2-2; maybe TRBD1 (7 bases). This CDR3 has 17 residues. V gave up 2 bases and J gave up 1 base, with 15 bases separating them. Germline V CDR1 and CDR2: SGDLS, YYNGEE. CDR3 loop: CASSVELRDRNTGELFF. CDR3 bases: TGTGCCAGCAGCGTGGAACTGCGGGACAGGAACACCGGGGAGCTGTTTTTT.

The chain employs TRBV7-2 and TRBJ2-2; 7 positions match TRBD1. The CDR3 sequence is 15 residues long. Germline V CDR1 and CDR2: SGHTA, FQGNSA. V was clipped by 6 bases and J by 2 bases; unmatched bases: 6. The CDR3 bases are TGTGCCAGCAGACATGACAGGGCAAACACCGGGGAGCTGTTTTTT. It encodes CASRHDRANTGELFF. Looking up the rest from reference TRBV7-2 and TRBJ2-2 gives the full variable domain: GAGVSQSPSNKVTEKGKDVELRCDPISGHTALYWYRQSLGQGLEFLIYFQGNSAPDKSGLPSDRFSAERTGGSVSTLTIQRTQQEDSAVYLCASRHDRANTGELFFGEGSRLTVL.

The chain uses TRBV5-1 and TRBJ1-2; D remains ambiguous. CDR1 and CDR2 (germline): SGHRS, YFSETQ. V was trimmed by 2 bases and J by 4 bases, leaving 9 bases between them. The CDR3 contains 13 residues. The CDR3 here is CASSFTSSYGYTF. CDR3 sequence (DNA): TGCGCCAGCAGCTTTACATCAAGCTATGGCTACACCTTC.

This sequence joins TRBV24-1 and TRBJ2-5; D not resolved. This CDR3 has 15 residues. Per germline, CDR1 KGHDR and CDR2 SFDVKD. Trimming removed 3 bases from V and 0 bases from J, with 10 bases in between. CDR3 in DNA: TGTGCCACCAGTGATAGAAGCGAGTACCAAGAGACCCAGTACTTC. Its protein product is CATSDRSEYQETQYF.

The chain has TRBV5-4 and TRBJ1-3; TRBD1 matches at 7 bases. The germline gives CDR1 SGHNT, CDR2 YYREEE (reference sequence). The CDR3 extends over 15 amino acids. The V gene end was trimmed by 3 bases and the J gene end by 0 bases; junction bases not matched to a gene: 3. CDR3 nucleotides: TGTGCCAGCAGCTGGGGACAGACCTCTGGAAACACCATATATTTT. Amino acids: CASSWGQTSGNTIYF.

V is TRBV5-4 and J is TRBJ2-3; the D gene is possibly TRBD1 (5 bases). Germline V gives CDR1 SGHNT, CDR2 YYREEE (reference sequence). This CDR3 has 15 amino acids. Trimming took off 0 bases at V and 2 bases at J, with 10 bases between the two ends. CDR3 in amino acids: CASSLVKGHTDTQYF. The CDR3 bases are TGTGCCAGCAGCTTGGTAAAGGGGCACACAGATACGCAGTATTTT.

The CDR3 coding sequence is TGTGCCAGCAGTTTTGGCAGGGGGGTTAGAGAGACCCAGTACTTC. As protein: CASSFGRGVRETQYF. The chain recombines TRBV27 with TRBJ2-5; possibly TRBD1 for D (7 bases). Deletions cut 3 bases from V and 4 bases from J, with 15 bases between. CDR3 length: 15 residues. Germline-derived CDR1 and CDR2 are MNHEY and SMNVEV (reference sequence).

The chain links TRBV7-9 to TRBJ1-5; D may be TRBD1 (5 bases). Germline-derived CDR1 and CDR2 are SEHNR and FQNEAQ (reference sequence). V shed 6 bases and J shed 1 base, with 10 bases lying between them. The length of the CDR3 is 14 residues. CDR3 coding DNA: TGTGCCAGCAGAGGGGAAGGGAGCAATCAGCCCCAGCATTTT. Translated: CASRGEGSNQPQHF.

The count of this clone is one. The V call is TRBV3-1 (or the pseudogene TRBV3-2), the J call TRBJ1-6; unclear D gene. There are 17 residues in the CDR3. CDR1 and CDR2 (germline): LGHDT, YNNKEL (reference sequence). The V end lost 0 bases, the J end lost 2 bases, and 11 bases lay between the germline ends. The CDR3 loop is CASSQDRQRTYNSPLHF. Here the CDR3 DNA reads TGTGCCAGCAGCCAAGATCGGCAGCGGACCTATAATTCACCCCTCCACTTT.

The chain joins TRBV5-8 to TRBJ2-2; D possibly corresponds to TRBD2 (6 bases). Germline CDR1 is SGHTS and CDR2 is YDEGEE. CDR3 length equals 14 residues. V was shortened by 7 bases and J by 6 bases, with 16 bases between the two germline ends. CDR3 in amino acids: CASRRWGDPGELFF. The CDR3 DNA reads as TGTGCCAGCCGCCGGTGGGGGGATCCCGGGGAGCTGTTTTTT.

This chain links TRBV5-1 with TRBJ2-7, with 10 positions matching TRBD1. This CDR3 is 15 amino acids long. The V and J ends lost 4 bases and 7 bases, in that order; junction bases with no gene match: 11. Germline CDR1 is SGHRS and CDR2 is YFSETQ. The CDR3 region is CASSNPGTGVREQYF. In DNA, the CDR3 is TGCGCCAGCAGCAACCCCGGGACAGGGGTGAGGGAGCAGTACTTC.

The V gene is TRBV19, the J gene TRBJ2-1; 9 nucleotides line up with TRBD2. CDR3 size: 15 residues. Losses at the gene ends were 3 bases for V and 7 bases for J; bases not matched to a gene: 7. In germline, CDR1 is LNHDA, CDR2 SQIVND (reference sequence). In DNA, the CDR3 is TGTGCCAGTAGTATGTGGACTAGCGTTAGGAATGAGCAGTTCTTC. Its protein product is CASSMWTSVRNEQFF.

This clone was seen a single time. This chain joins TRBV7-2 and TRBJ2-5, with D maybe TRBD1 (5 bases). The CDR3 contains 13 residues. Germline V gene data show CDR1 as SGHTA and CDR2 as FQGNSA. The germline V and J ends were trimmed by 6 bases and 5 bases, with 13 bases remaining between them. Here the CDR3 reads CASSSPGIETQYF. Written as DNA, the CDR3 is TGTGCCAGCAGTTCCCCAGGGATTGAGACCCAGTACTTC.

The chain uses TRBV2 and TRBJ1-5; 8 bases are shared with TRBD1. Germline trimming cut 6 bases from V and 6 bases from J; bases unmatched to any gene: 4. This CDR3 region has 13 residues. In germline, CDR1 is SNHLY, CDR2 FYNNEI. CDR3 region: CASRGQGSQPQHF. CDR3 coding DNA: TGTGCCAGCAGAGGACAGGGTAGTCAGCCCCAGCATTTT.

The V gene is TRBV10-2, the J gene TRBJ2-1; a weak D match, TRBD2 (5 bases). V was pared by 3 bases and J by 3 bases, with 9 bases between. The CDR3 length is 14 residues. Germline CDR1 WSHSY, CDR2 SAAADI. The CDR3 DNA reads TGCGCCAGCAGTGAAGCTAGCTTCTACAATGAGCAGTTCTTC. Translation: CASSEASFYNEQFF.

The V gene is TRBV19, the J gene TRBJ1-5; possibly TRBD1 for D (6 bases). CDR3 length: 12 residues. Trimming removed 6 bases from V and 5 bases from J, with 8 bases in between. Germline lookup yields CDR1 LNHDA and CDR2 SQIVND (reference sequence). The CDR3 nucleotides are TGTGCCAGTAGGAACAGGGATCAGCCCCAGCATTTT. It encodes CASRNRDQPQHF.